Described below is a single T cell receptor (beta chain) sequence and its context. The CDR3 has 13 residues. Trimming pared 5 bases from V and 6 bases from J, leaving 12 bases between. The sample belongs to a study of control samples from healthy donors and cancer patients. Sequencing was performed with immunoSEQ multiplex PCR; in TCRdb, only in-frame clones are kept and a portion is missing. The sample carries 20,000 to 30,000 clones, roughly 91% recorded once. The TCR was taken from a man in his fifties or sixties with lung cancer. V and J are TRBV12-3 or TRBV12-4 and TRBJ2-3, with a weak D call TRBD2 (5 bases). The sequencing input was PBMCs. CDR3 residues: CASSPTGLDTQYF. The CDR3 nucleotides read TGTGCCAGCAGTCCCACCGGACTCGATACGCAGTATTTT.